This T cell receptor (beta chain) was recorded in a study of shared clonotypes between healthy human individuals. The V and J ends lost 4 bases and 1 base respectively, with 14 bases between them. The CDR3 contains 15 residues. Germline V lookup: CDR1 SGHRS, CDR2 YFSETQ. Profiled with immunoSEQ multiplex PCR; TCRdb holds only in-frame clones, not every one. The sample records about 2 million clones, about 95% being singletons. It was CD45RO-negative cells, positively selected for CCR7, that made up naive CD8 cells, with terminally differentiated effector memory CD45RA+ cells excluded. This receptor was taken from a young man in good health. The gene calls are TRBV5-1 and TRBJ1-2; D is uncertain. Material for sequencing was naive CD8+ T cells sorted from blood. In nucleotides, the CDR3 is TGCGCCAGCAGCCCGGCGGTCACCATTAACTATGGCTACACCTTC. Amino acid sequence: CASSPAVTINYGYTF.